This entry features one T cell receptor beta chain sequence. The target antigen is unknown. This entry comes from a study of shared clonotypes between healthy human individuals. Across the study: Three plates were used per donor for CD4 naive, three for CD4 memory, two for CD8 naive and one for CD8 memory.

It was into CD45RA+ naive and CD45RA-negative memory subsets that the CD4+ cells were split. TCRdb's table, derived via immunoSEQ multiplex PCR, lists solely in-frame clones and lacks some. The repertoire holds fewer than 3 million clones, with roughly 92% as singletons. General study findings and limits: Sampling covered blood only; tissue repertoires likely differ. Clonotypes shared by all four sorted-subset donors had higher generation probabilities than non-shared clonotypes.

This TCR was recovered from a man aged 18 to 29 in good health. Some clones in this sample may be carry-over from other donors' samples. Sequenced material: naive CD4+ T cells from PBMCs. Subset given: CD45RA+ positively selected.

CDR3 in amino acids: CASSSGLAGAGADTQYF. CDR3 nucleotide sequence: TGTGCCAGCAGCTCGGGACTAGCGGGAGCGGGGGCAGATACGCAGTATTTT. The V gene is TRBV7-6, the J gene TRBJ2-3; 14 bases line up with TRBD2. Trimming took 4 bases from V and 4 from J; bases not matched to a gene: 7. The CDR3 consists of 17 residues. The V gene's germline CDR1 is SGHVS and CDR2 FNYEAQ. Variable domain in full (rest from reference TRBV7-6 and TRBJ2-3): GAGVSQSPRYKVTKRGQDVALRCDPISGHVSLYWYRQALGQGPEFLTYFNYEAQQDKSGLPNDRFSAERPEGSISTLTIQRTEQRDSAMYRCASSSGLAGAGADTQYFGPGTRLTVL.